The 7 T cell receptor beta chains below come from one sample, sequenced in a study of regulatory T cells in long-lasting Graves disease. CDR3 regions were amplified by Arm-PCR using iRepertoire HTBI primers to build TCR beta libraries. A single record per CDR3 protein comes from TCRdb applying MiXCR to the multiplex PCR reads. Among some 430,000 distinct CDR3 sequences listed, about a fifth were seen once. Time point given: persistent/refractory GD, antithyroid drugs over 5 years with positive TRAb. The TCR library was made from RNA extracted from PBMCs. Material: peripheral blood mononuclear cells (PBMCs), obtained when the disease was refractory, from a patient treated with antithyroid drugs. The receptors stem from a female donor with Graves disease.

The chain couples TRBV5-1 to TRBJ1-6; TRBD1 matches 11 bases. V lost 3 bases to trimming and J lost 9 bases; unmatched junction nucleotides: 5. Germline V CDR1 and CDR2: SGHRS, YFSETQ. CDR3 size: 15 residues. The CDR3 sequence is CASSSGQGAPSPLHF. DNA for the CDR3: TGCGCCAGCAGCTCAGGACAGGGGGCCCCTTCACCCCTCCACTTT.

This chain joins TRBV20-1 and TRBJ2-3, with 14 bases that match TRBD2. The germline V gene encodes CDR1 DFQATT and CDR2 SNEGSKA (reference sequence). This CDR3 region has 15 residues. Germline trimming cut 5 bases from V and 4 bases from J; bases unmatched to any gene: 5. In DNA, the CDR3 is TGCAGTGCTGGAGGGACTAGCGGGAGAGCAGATACGCAGTATTTT. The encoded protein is CSAGGTSGRADTQYF.

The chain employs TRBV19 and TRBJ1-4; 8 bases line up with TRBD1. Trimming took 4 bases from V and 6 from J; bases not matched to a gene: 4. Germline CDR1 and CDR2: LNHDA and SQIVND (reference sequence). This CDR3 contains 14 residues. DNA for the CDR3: TGTGCCAGTAGTACGGACAGGGACCATGAAAAACTGTTTTTT. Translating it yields CASSTDRDHEKLFF.

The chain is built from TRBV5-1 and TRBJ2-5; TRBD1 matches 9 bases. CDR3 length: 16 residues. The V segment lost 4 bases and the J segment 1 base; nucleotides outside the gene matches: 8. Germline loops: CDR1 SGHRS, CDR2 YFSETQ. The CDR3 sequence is CASSPLTGGGQETQYF. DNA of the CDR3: TGCGCCAGCAGCCCCCTGACAGGGGGTGGCCAAGAGACCCAGTACTTC.

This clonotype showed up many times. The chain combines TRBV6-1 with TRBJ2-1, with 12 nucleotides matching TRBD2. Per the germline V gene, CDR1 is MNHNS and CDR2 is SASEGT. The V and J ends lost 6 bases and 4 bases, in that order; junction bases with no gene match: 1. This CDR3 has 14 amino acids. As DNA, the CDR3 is TGTGCCAGCAGGACTAGCGGGGGTTACAATGAGCAGTTCTTC. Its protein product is CASRTSGGYNEQFF.

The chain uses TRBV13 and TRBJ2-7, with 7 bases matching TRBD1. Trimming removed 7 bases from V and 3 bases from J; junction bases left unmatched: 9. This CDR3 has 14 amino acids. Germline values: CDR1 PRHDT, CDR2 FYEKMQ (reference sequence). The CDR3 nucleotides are TGTGCCAGCAAGAGGGGGCAGCTGGGCTACGAGCAGTACTTC. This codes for CASKRGQLGYEQYF.

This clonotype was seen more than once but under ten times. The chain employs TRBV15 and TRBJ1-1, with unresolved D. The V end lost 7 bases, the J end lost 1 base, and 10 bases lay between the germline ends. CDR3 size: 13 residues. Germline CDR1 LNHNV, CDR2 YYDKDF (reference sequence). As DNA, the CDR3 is TGTGCCACCACCCTTTCAGGGAACACTGAAGCTTTCTTT. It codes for CATTLSGNTEAFF.